Detailed here is one T cell receptor beta chain. Germline V lookup: CDR1 LNHDA, CDR2 SQIVND (reference sequence). The CDR3 contains 15 residues. The ends lost 2 bases at V and 5 bases at J; junction bases unmatched: 8. The data were taken from a study of blood T cell repertoires in COVID-19. Looking at the study overall: Collection of acute and convalescent COVID-19 samples took place in the United States, Italy and Spain. In each case, the material was cDNA or gDNA derived from T cells, B-cell-depleted T cells, or PBMCs.

Here immunoSEQ multiplex PCR was the method, and the copy in TCRdb shows in-frame clones only, minus some. The sample lists over 200,000 clones; 65% to 85% were seen once. This receptor was obtained from a man between 35 and 55 years old with active or convalescent COVID-19. What was sequenced was peripheral blood. This chain joins TRBV19 and TRBJ1-1; 7 bases are shared with TRBD1. This chain's CDR3 is CASSIISGGRTEAFF. Here the CDR3 DNA reads TGTGCCAGTAGTATAATTTCAGGGGGACGAACTGAAGCTTTCTTT.